The rows below give T cell receptor beta chains drawn from one sample of a study of blood T cell repertoires in COVID-19. Using immunoSEQ multiplex PCR, the repertoire was profiled, and TCRdb retains in-frame clones only, with some absent. The table records 300,000 to 400,000 clones, roughly 84% of them present only once. Material for sequencing was peripheral blood. The receptors were gathered from a man over 45 with active or convalescent COVID-19. Both conserved end residues are part of each CDR3. The D gene is left open where the match is weak. Only part of the rows carry a size: once, few, many, or a class if the clone is expanded.

j_call v_call d_call clone_size cdr3_aa cdr3_nt
TRBJ1-2 TRBV11-2 NA NA CASSRMGAWNYGYTF TGTGCCAGCAGCCGTATGGGGGCTTGGAACTATGGCTACACCTTC
TRBJ2-7 TRBV28 NA NA CASSSQGLGRFKTYEQYF TGTGCCAGCAGCTCTCAGGGGCTGGGGCGCTTCAAAACCTACGAGCAGTACTTC
TRBJ1-1 TRBV5-1 TRBD1 NA CASNPGQGIPEAFF TGCGCCAGTAATCCGGGACAGGGTATCCCTGAAGCTTTCTTT
TRBJ2-7 TRBV6-2/TRBV6-3 TRBD2 NA CASSLGLAQTYEQYF TGTGCCAGCAGTTTAGGACTAGCGCAAACCTACGAGCAGTACTTC
TRBJ1-4 TRBV7-9 TRBD1 NA CASSSRTGGLNEKLFF TGTGCCAGCAGCTCAAGGACAGGGGGATTAAATGAAAAACTGTTTTTT
TRBJ2-1 TRBV7-2 NA NA CASSLANLGHGMFGQFF TGTGCCAGCAGCTTAGCGAACTTGGGACACGGGATGTTTGGGCAGTTCTTC
TRBJ2-1 TRBV9 NA NA CASSVASGTYNEQFF TGTGCCAGCAGCGTAGCCTCGGGAACCTACAATGAGCAGTTCTTC
TRBJ1-5 TRBV5-5 TRBD1 NA CASSWTGNQPQHF TGTGCCAGCAGTTGGACAGGGAACCAGCCCCAGCATTTT
TRBJ2-5 TRBV6-5 TRBD1 NA CASSTRQGNQETQYF TGTGCCAGCAGTACCAGACAGGGGAACCAAGAGACCCAGTACTTC
TRBJ1-2 TRBV7-2 NA NA CASSSQQGNYGYTF TGTGCCAGCAGCTCCCAACAGGGAAACTATGGCTACACCTTC
TRBJ2-7 TRBV6-5 TRBD1 NA CASSWYRGSGEQYF TGTGCCAGCAGTTGGTACAGGGGAAGCGGTGAGCAGTACTTC
TRBJ1-2 TRBV5-1 TRBD1 NA CASSRDSNYGYTF TGCGCCAGCAGCCGGGACAGTAACTATGGCTACACCTTC
TRBJ2-7 TRBV29-1 NA NA CSIPGTYEQYF TGCAGCATCCCGGGAACCTACGAGCAGTACTTC
TRBJ2-3 TRBV7-2 NA NA CASSLNGGDTDTQYF TGTGCCAGCAGCTTAAACGGAGGAGACACAGATACGCAGTATTTT
TRBJ1-4 TRBV4-3 NA NA CASSQRTTGDNEKLFF TGCGCCAGCAGCCAAAGAACGACAGGCGATAATGAAAAACTGTTTTTT
TRBJ2-7 TRBV6-5 NA once CASSRLRQGKHEQYF TGTGCCAGCAGTAGGCTTAGGCAGGGGAAGCACGAGCAGTACTTC
TRBJ1-5 TRBV4-2 NA NA CASSQDRVYSNQPQHF TGTGCCAGCAGCCAAGATCGTGTGTATAGCAATCAGCCCCAGCATTTT
TRBJ2-7 TRBV11-2 NA NA CASSILEAYEQYF TGTGCCAGCAGCATCTTAGAAGCTTACGAGCAGTACTTC
TRBJ2-1 TRBV5-1 TRBD1 NA CASRYTIQGVREQFF TGCGCCAGCAGGTACACCATACAGGGGGTGCGTGAGCAGTTCTTC
TRBJ1-1 TRBV29-1 NA NA CSVEYLGLRTEAFF TGCAGCGTTGAGTACCTCGGGTTGAGGACTGAAGCTTTCTTT
TRBJ2-1 TRBV11-2 TRBD2 NA CASSSMREYNEQFF TGTGCCAGCAGCTCCATGCGGGAGTACAATGAGCAGTTCTTC
TRBJ1-1 TRBV18 NA NA CASSPDDLNTEAFF TGTGCCAGCTCACCAGACGACTTGAACACTGAAGCTTTCTTT